This TCR beta chain originates from a study of blood T cell repertoires in COVID-19. Here immunoSEQ multiplex PCR was the method, and the copy in TCRdb shows in-frame clones only, minus some. Of over 200,000 clones listed, 87% are singletons. The CDR3 runs to 15 residues. The V gene's germline CDR1 is SGHTA and CDR2 FQGNSA. Trimming cost V 6 bases and J 3 bases; bases outside gene matches: 9. V usage is TRBV7-2 and J usage is TRBJ2-7, with 9 bases fitting TRBD1. This clonotype was obtained from a man aged 25-40 years who had recovered from COVID-19. Sequenced material: PBMCs or T cells enriched from blood (not recorded which). The CDR3 DNA reads as TGTGCCAGCAGATCCTCCGGGACAGGGAACTACGAGCAGTACTTC. This encodes CASRSSGTGNYEQYF. Full variable domain (missing parts from reference TRBV7-2 and TRBJ2-7): GAGVSQSPSNKVTEKGKDVELRCDPISGHTALYWYRQSLGQGLEFLIYFQGNSAPDKSGLPSDRFSAERTGGSVSTLTIQRTQQEDSAVYLCASRSSGTGNYEQYFGPGTRLTVT.